This TCR beta chain was captured in a study of human T cells and chemical hapten exposure (dated by TCRdb to the early 2020s). For context, the study as a whole: For sensitization, 2% DPC in acetone was applied to an approximately 2 cm by approximately 2 cm area of upper inner arm skin. Patients additionally received weekly therapeutic DPC doses to the scalp throughout the approximately 22-week study period. Patch testing was done on the upper back using Finn chambers containing 0.01% DPC, and results were scored after 6 days according to International Contact Dermatitis Research Group standards. The patient cohort, mostly female, included alopecia areata with under or over 50% scalp involvement, alopecia totalis and alopecia universalis. Libraries were combined into a pool for sequencing, and differences in TCR yield between samples came mainly from small differences in library volumes within the pool. In alopecia patients, the study followed how the peripheral blood TCR repertoire changed in vivo over primary and secondary sensitization to diphenylcyclopropenone (DPC), a hapten. Patient blood was sampled pre-sensitization (week 0) and at 2, 6 and about 24 weeks after DPC sensitization. For TCR sequencing, blood came from 25 to 35 alopecia patients at anywhere from one to four time points (pre-sensitization, 2, 6 and 24 weeks).

The library was produced with RACE. Sequencing relied on a NextSeq 500. Library preparation attached unique molecular identifiers to individual cDNA molecules for quantitative, reproducible TCR counting. Each blood RNA sample was used to sequence both TCR alpha and TCR beta chains. Processing in the source paper ran as follows. The median number of TCRs per sample was some 100,000, ranging from roughly 23,224 to 700,000. The Decombinator software suite was used to annotate the V, J and CDR3 of the TCR reads. To make PS versus PT1 abundance plots, every sample was subsampled to the same number of TCRs (28,000). Expanded TCRs were defined as absent before sensitization and observed at least eight times at the 2-week time point. The public reads were reanalyzed by TCRdb: fastp trimming at Q25, MiXCR alignment, in-frame beta chains only. Duplicate CDR3 protein sequences are folded into a single record with the most common DNA and genes. The V and J calls shown here were made by TCRdb, not taken from the authors' results. The sample table contains some 79,000 distinct CDR3 sequences; only one count was recorded for about 10% of them. The ten biggest clones cover about 5% of the sample.

This clonotype appeared a few times. Its antigen is still unknown. Base qualities were left out, and no much larger clone turns up one base away. General conclusions and limits of the study: After repeated subsampling, the strength of the expansion versus patch-test correlation and the threshold at which it became significant changed. A positive correlation was found between the number of PT1 expanded TCRs and patch test score, with significance reached at thresholds 8, 16 and 32 but not 4. The number of TCRs above 1 in 1000 frequency did not change with DPC sensitization; there was no evidence of global repertoire structure alterations. Because every patient had alopecia, a presumed autoimmune disease, the patients' immune response might differ from that of healthy individuals. Compared with pre-sensitization or healthy control sets, expanded TCRs formed significantly more large CDR3 similarity clusters, which is consistent with antigen-driven responses.

Sample time point, as interpreted from the label and publication: patch test 2, 6 weeks after DPC sensitization. The treatment or condition tag for this specimen amounts to: therapeutic diphenylcyclopropenone sensitization with weekly scalp DPC. At every patch-test visit, the blood draw took place before the patch test was put on. Patients were considered eligible if aged 18 to 70, diagnosed with alopecia and deemed suitable for DPC therapy, and patients were excluded if pregnant. Total RNA was isolated from unfractionated whole blood collected in Tempus Blood RNA tubes. V is pared back by 6 bases and J by 4 bases, with 10 bases lying between the germline termini. The CDR3 has 12 amino acids, counting the end cysteine and phenylalanine. The only DNA kept is the CDR3, 36 bases in frame from the first base. The germline V gene encodes CDR1 DFQATT and CDR2 SNEGSKA (reference sequence).

The TCR was taken from a woman in her fifties or sixties with alopecia areata. Some clones in this sample may be carry-over from other donors' samples. The material was whole blood, obtained in connection with sensitization to the hapten diphenylcyclopropenone (DPC). The rearrangement joined TRBV20-1 to TRBJ2-1; the D segment cannot be called with confidence. The DNA is as follows: TGCAGTGCCATGCCCTTGTACAATGAGCAGTTCTTC. Its coded protein is CSAMPLYNEQFF.